This entry is about one T cell receptor beta chain. In the original processing: Reference gene primer amplification yielded estimated nucleated cell counts. The method was immunoSEQ multiplex PCR; TCRdb's version includes in-frame clones alone and lacks a portion of them. The DNA was the basis for D and trimming; V, J and clone size are from that table. The data hold some 210,000 clones, with 80% to 95% observed a single time. With V trimmed by 1 base and J by 1 base, 10 bases remained unmatched. The CDR3 totals 18 residues. Looked up from germline, CDR1 is SGHAT and CDR2 is FQNNGV. The sample is drawn from a study of blood T cell repertoires in COVID-19. Whole-study context: The study drew acute and convalescent COVID-19 samples from the United States, Italy and Spain.

The clonotype originates from a man in his sixties with COVID-19, enrolled during active disease. The rearrangement links TRBV11-2 to TRBJ2-5, with TRBD2 matching 9 bases. Sequenced material: peripheral blood. The CDR3 reads CASSLVSAASGVQETQYF. CDR3 nucleotide sequence: TGTGCCAGCAGCTTAGTCTCCGCGGCTAGCGGGGTCCAAGAGACCCAGTACTTC.